This is a list of T cell receptor beta chains from one sample in a study of blood T cell repertoires in COVID-19. The data were produced by immunoSEQ multiplex PCR, yet TCRdb's version contains in-frame clones alone and is incomplete. The sample has 150,000 to 200,000 clones, about 86% seen once. The source material was peripheral blood. These receptors all stem from a woman between 55 and 75 years old with COVID-19, enrolled during active disease. CDR3s include the opening cysteine and the closing phenylalanine or tryptophan. D genes are given only for firm matches. Rows may omit the clone size; those that give it use once, few, many or a size class.

size: -
V: TRBV7-2
D: TRBD2
J: TRBJ2-5
CDR3: CASSLGTSGVWYF
DNA: TGTGCCAGCAGCTTGGGGACTAGCGGGGTGTGGTACTTC

size: -
V: TRBV3-1/TRBV3-2
D: TRBD1
J: TRBJ1-3
CDR3: CASSQTGGTIYF
DNA: TGTGCCAGCAGCCAAACAGGGGGCACCATATATTTT

size: -
V: TRBV5-4
D: -
J: TRBJ2-7
CDR3: CASSLGSPSGEQYF
DNA: TGTGCCAGCAGCTTGGGATCCCCATCGGGGGAGCAGTACTTC

size: -
V: TRBV27
D: TRBD2
J: TRBJ2-1
CDR3: CASRSGTSGSYEQFF
DNA: TGTGCCAGCAGAAGCGGGACTAGCGGGAGTTATGAGCAGTTCTTC

size: -
V: TRBV7-9
D: -
J: TRBJ2-7
CDR3: CASAIQGRAYEQYF
DNA: TGTGCCAGCGCCATTCAGGGGCGCGCCTACGAGCAGTACTTC

size: -
V: TRBV19
D: -
J: TRBJ2-3
CDR3: CASTGGVTDTQYF
DNA: TGTGCCAGTACTGGCGGGGTCACAGATACGCAGTATTTT

size: -
V: TRBV3-1/TRBV3-2
D: TRBD1
J: TRBJ1-2
CDR3: CASSPRDRGSYGYTF
DNA: TGTGCCAGCAGCCCGAGGGACAGGGGATCGTATGGCTACACCTTC

size: -
V: TRBV24-1
D: TRBD2
J: TRBJ2-2
CDR3: CATSATTSGRVQIGELFF
DNA: TGTGCCACCAGTGCTACGACTAGCGGGAGAGTTCAGATCGGGGAGCTGTTTTTT

size: -
V: TRBV24-1
D: -
J: TRBJ1-5
CDR3: CATSDGGVPSNQPQHF
DNA: TGTGCCACCAGTGATGGGGGGGTGCCCAGCAATCAGCCCCAGCATTTT

size: -
V: TRBV4-1
D: -
J: TRBJ1-5
CDR3: CASSQGGIGQGNQPQHF
DNA: TGCGCCAGCAGCCAGGGGGGGATTGGGCAAGGAAATCAGCCCCAGCATTTT

size: once
V: TRBV5-4
D: -
J: TRBJ2-7
CDR3: CASSRETGGFEQYF
DNA: TGTGCCAGCAGCCGGGAAACGGGTGGCTTCGAGCAGTACTTC

size: -
V: TRBV7-2
D: TRBD1
J: TRBJ2-7
CDR3: CASSLNGQGSYEQYF
DNA: TGTGCCAGCAGCTTAAATGGACAGGGCTCCTACGAGCAGTACTTC

size: -
V: TRBV6-4
D: TRBD1
J: TRBJ1-5
CDR3: CASSQEQGWQPQHF
DNA: TGTGCCAGCAGCCAGGAACAGGGGTGGCAGCCCCAGCATTTT

size: -
V: TRBV3-1/TRBV3-2
D: TRBD1
J: TRBJ1-2
CDR3: CASSQVQGAGVETF
DNA: TGTGCCAGCAGCCAAGTACAGGGGGCGGGGGTTGAGACCTTC

size: -
V: TRBV19
D: TRBD2
J: TRBJ2-1
CDR3: CASSASTSGSVEQFF
DNA: TGTGCCAGTAGTGCGTCGACTAGCGGGAGCGTTGAGCAGTTCTTC

size: -
V: TRBV11-2
D: TRBD1
J: TRBJ2-3
CDR3: CASSLFEQGTDTQYF
DNA: TGTGCCAGCAGCTTATTTGAACAGGGGACAGATACGCAGTATTTT

size: few
V: TRBV6-5
D: -
J: TRBJ1-5
CDR3: CASRRTGGNQPQHF
DNA: TGTGCCAGCAGGCGGACTGGGGGCAATCAGCCCCAGCATTTT

size: -
V: TRBV30
D: TRBD2
J: TRBJ2-5
CDR3: CAWSAQSASGTETQYF
DNA: TGTGCCTGGAGTGCTCAATCCGCTAGCGGGACGGAGACCCAGTACTTC

size: once
V: TRBV6-5
D: -
J: TRBJ1-5
CDR3: CASRTGSQPQHF
DNA: TGTGCCAGCAGAACAGGGAGTCAGCCCCAGCATTTT

size: -
V: TRBV7-9
D: -
J: TRBJ1-1
CDR3: CASSLGGSQGLTEAFF
DNA: TGTGCCAGCAGCTTAGGGGGGTCTCAGGGACTCACTGAAGCTTTCTTT

size: few
V: TRBV12-5
D: -
J: TRBJ2-7
CDR3: CATQVSSSYEQYF
DNA: TGTGCTACCCAGGTCAGTAGCTCCTACGAGCAGTACTTC

size: -
V: TRBV4-3
D: -
J: TRBJ2-1
CDR3: CASSRLGRVSSYNEQFF
DNA: TGCGCCAGCAGTCGCCTTGGGCGGGTAAGCTCCTACAATGAGCAGTTCTTC

size: -
V: TRBV2
D: TRBD1
J: TRBJ1-1
CDR3: CASSVNRGNTEAFF
DNA: TGTGCCAGCAGTGTTAACAGGGGAAACACTGAAGCTTTCTTT

size: -
V: TRBV5-6
D: -
J: TRBJ1-3
CDR3: CASSLAEPGNTIYF
DNA: TGTGCCAGCAGCTTGGCGGAGCCGGGAAACACCATATATTTT

size: -
V: TRBV7-9
D: TRBD1
J: TRBJ2-1
CDR3: CASSLGPDRVVDEQFF
DNA: TGTGCCAGCAGCTTAGGCCCTGACAGGGTGGTCGATGAGCAGTTCTTC

size: -
V: TRBV11-3
D: -
J: TRBJ1-1
CDR3: CASSQGGFGRGLRANTEAFF
DNA: TGTGCCAGCAGCCAGGGCGGGTTTGGCAGGGGCCTTCGGGCGAACACTGAAGCTTTCTTT

size: -
V: TRBV18
D: -
J: TRBJ2-2
CDR3: CASSPAGRDTGELFF
DNA: TGTGCCAGCTCACCAGCGGGACGGGACACCGGGGAGCTGTTTTTT

size: -
V: TRBV12-3/TRBV12-4
D: -
J: TRBJ1-2
CDR3: CASSLGRDYGYTF
DNA: TGTGCCAGCAGTTTAGGGCGGGACTATGGCTACACCTTC

size: -
V: TRBV11-3
D: -
J: TRBJ2-5
CDR3: CASSLVGSRAETQYF
DNA: TGTGCCAGCAGCCTCGTCGGGAGCCGGGCGGAGACCCAGTACTTC

size: -
V: TRBV27
D: TRBD1
J: TRBJ1-4
CDR3: CADDPGTGITVNEKLFF
DNA: TGTGCCGACGATCCCGGGACAGGGATAACCGTAAATGAAAAACTGTTTTTT

size: -
V: TRBV27
D: TRBD1
J: TRBJ1-2
CDR3: CASKPDRVTNYGYTF
DNA: TGTGCCAGCAAACCTGACAGGGTCACTAACTATGGCTACACCTTC

size: -
V: TRBV10-3
D: -
J: TRBJ2-5
CDR3: CAISEGHSGETQYF
DNA: TGTGCCATCAGTGAGGGACACTCCGGGGAGACCCAGTACTTC

size: -
V: TRBV18
D: -
J: TRBJ2-7
CDR3: CASSPPWLAYEQYF
DNA: TGTGCCAGCTCACCACCCTGGCTAGCCTACGAGCAGTACTTC

size: -
V: TRBV14
D: TRBD1
J: TRBJ1-6
CDR3: CASSQDRGQGISPLHF
DNA: TGTGCCAGCAGCCAAGATCGGGGACAGGGGATTTCACCCCTCCACTTT

size: -
V: TRBV11-3
D: TRBD2
J: TRBJ2-7
CDR3: CASSPGLIEQYF
DNA: TGTGCCAGCAGCCCGGGACTAATCGAGCAGTACTTC

size: -
V: TRBV5-1
D: TRBD2
J: TRBJ2-1
CDR3: CASSLAGGNEQFF
DNA: TGCGCCAGCAGCTTGGCCGGGGGGAATGAGCAGTTCTTC

size: -
V: TRBV28
D: -
J: TRBJ2-7
CDR3: CASSRGWTYEQYF
DNA: TGTGCCAGCAGTCGGGGGTGGACCTACGAGCAGTACTTC

size: -
V: TRBV3-1/TRBV3-2
D: TRBD2
J: TRBJ2-7
CDR3: CASSLSGLAGSYEQYF
DNA: TGTGCCAGCAGCCTAAGTGGACTAGCGGGATCCTACGAGCAGTACTTC

size: -
V: TRBV9
D: -
J: TRBJ1-2
CDR3: CASSVGTANYGYTF
DNA: TGTGCCAGCAGCGTAGGGACAGCTAACTATGGCTACACCTTC

size: once
V: TRBV7-9
D: -
J: TRBJ2-7
CDR3: CASSSQGRGIYEQYF
DNA: TGTGCCAGCAGCTCACAAGGACGGGGGATCTACGAGCAGTACTTC

size: -
V: TRBV19
D: -
J: TRBJ2-6
CDR3: CASTAVGSSGANVLTF
DNA: TGTGCCAGTACCGCAGTGGGTAGCTCCGGGGCCAACGTCCTGACTTTC